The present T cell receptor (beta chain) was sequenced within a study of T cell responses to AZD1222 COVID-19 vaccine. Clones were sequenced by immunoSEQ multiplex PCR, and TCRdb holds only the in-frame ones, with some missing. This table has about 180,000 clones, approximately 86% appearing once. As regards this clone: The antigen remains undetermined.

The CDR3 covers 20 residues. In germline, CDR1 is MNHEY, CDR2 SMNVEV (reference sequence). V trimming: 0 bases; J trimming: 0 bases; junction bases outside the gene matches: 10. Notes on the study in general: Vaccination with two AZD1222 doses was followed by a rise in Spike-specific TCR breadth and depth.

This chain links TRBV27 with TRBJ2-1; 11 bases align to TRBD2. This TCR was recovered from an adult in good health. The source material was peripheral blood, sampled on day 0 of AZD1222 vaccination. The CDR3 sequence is CASSLSGLAGGLFSYNEQFF. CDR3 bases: TGTGCCAGCAGTTTATCGGGGCTAGCGGGGGGATTATTCTCCTACAATGAGCAGTTCTTC.